This T cell receptor beta chain was sequenced for a study of OX40 agonist ivuxolimab in advanced cancers. The study in broad terms: The costimulatory receptor OX40 (CD134) was targeted by ivuxolimab, a fully human IgG2 agonistic monoclonal antibody. Of the approximately 50 patients in dose escalation, some 19 had hepatocellular carcinoma, about 15 had melanoma, 9 had renal cell carcinoma and 9 had head and neck cancer. In the dose-escalation cohort, roughly four fifths of patients were male, and the mean age was roughly 60 years, with a range of roughly 20 to 85. Prior anti-PD-1, anti-PD-L1 or anti-CTLA-4 therapy was permitted, and 40% to 50% of dose-escalation patients had received checkpoint inhibitors. Intravenous ivuxolimab was administered to patients every 2 weeks at six dose levels: 0.01, 0.1, 0.3, 1.5, 3 and 10 mg/kg. Partial responses occurred in three dose-escalation patients, of whom one had hepatocellular carcinoma and two had cutaneous melanoma. The purpose of peripheral TCRbeta sequencing was to test whether ivuxolimab changed TCR sequence diversity and led to clonal T-cell expansion. The paper describes the monotherapy dose-escalation part (N of about 47 patients) of the phase I trial of ivuxolimab. Beyond this particular receptor, the publication reports: After ivuxolimab, CD8+ T cells had more expanded clones than CD4+ T cells on average. Low levels of normalized T-cell clonal expansion were also seen in some patients who did not respond. In partial responders in the 0.1-3.0 mg/kg groups, normalized peripheral clonal expansion was found to be among the lowest, especially among CD8+ T cells. Which antigens the clonally expanded peripheral T cells were specific for was not determined. Clonal expansion of both CD4+ and CD8+ blood T cells was observed from baseline to week 6 at doses 0.1 to 3.0 mg/kg.

Patients with a history of autoimmune disease or receiving systemic immunosuppression were excluded from the trial. In every dose cohort, peripheral blood was drawn for TCR sequencing at baseline, cycle 4 day 1, and cycle 7 day 1. The samples were drawn from a first-in-human, open-label, multicenter phase I dose-escalation trial of ivuxolimab. The trial enrolled adults with locally advanced or metastatic head and neck squamous cell, hepatocellular, melanoma or renal cell carcinoma. Before TCR sequencing, CD4+ T cells and CD8+ T cells were sorted from peripheral blood as separate populations. For sequencing of the TCRbeta CDR3 region, genomic DNA was extracted from the sorted cells. The immunoSEQ Assay was used for sequencing of TCRbeta CDR3 regions. TCRdb took this table from immuneACCESS and kept in-frame rearrangements with V and J called. Such tables lack part of the clones; where checked against another copy, unresolved V genes explain under half of the gap, and the rest is unexplained. The sample data list some 70,000 clones, and under 95% of these were observed just once. Jointly, the top ten make up more than 0.85% of the sample.

As regards this clone: What this receptor recognizes is not known. No much larger clone exists at a distance of one base, and base qualities are not known.

Via the germline V gene, CDR1 is MNHEY and CDR2 SVGAGI. From the cysteine up to the phenylalanine, the CDR3 has a length of 13 residues. The only DNA kept is the CDR3, 39 bases in frame from the first base. The junction carries 11 bases between V and J, which are trimmed by 4 bases and 10 bases respectively. This specimen was CD4+ or CD8+ T cells sorted from blood, taken in a trial of the OX40 agonist ivuxolimab. The chain links TRBV6-5 with TRBJ1-6, with the D gene too uncertain to name. The source of this sequence is an adult with an advanced solid tumor such as melanoma, head and neck, liver or kidney cancer. The nucleotide sequence reads TGTGCCAGCAGTTCATATTCGGGCTCACCCCTCCACTTT. This translates into CASSSYSGSPLHF.